Below are 31 T cell receptor beta chains sequenced from a single sample in a study of CD8+ T cells in alopecia areata. Extraction and reverse transcription of RNA yielded cDNA as the sequencing template. Sequencing was performed with immunoSEQ multiplex PCR; in TCRdb, only in-frame clones are kept and a portion is missing. Of 160,000 or so clones listed, roughly 70% are singletons. Sequenced material: CD8+ T cells sorted from blood, taken at week 0. The receptors derive from a human donor with alopecia areata.

In its sample, this clone was seen a few times. This sequence joins TRBV25-1 and TRBJ2-3; no definite D call. The CDR3 length is 11 residues. Germline V gene sequence: CDR1 MGHDK, CDR2 SYGVNS. Trimming took off 7 bases at V and 13 bases at J, with 15 bases between the two ends. CDR3 sequence: CASNSGSLKYF. For the CDR3, the DNA is TGTGCCAGCAACTCCGGCAGTTTAAAGTATTTT.

The rearrangement links TRBV7-2 to TRBJ2-7, with 10 bases that match TRBD2. J lost 4 bases, V lost 2 bases, and 8 bases had no gene match. This CDR3 has 16 residues. The germline CDR1 and CDR2 sequences are SGHTA and FQGNSA. This CDR3 reads CASSLLLGLAWYEQYF. CDR3 coding DNA: TGTGCCAGCAGCTTATTGTTGGGACTAGCGTGGTACGAGCAGTACTTC.

V is TRBV6-5 and J is TRBJ2-1, with 9 positions matching TRBD2. The CDR3 totals 16 residues. Germline lookup yields CDR1 MNHEY and CDR2 SVGAGI. V lost 1 base and J lost 8; bases outside the gene matches: 9. The CDR3 nucleotides are TGTGCCAGCAGTTACTTACCGAAGCGGGGGGTCGATGAGCAGTTCTTC. Translating gives CASSYLPKRGVDEQFF.

V usage is TRBV5-6 and J usage is TRBJ1-5; 9 positions match TRBD1. Trimming at V came to 3 bases and at J to 6 bases, leaving 7 bases not matched to a gene. This CDR3 contains 15 residues. Per the germline V gene, CDR1 is SGHDT and CDR2 is YYEEEE. The CDR3 here is CASSWGTGLGQPQHF. CDR3 nucleotides: TGTGCCAGCAGCTGGGGGACAGGGTTAGGTCAGCCCCAGCATTTT.

This chain connects TRBV30 to TRBJ2-3, with a tentative D call TRBD2 (6 bases). V lost 3 bases to trimming and J lost 2 bases, with 12 bases between them. Looked up from germline, CDR1 is GTSNPN and CDR2 is SVGIG (reference sequence). The CDR3 contains 14 residues. The DNA for the CDR3 is TGTGCCTGGAGCTCCCGGGGGATCACAGATACGCAGTATTTT. Translated: CAWSSRGITDTQYF. The whole variable domain, remainder taken from reference TRBV30 and TRBJ2-3, is SQTIHQWPATLVQPVGSPLSLECTVEGTSNPNLYWYRQAAGRGLQLLFYSVGIGQISSEVPQNLSASRPQDRQFILSSKKLLLSDSGFYLCAWSSRGITDTQYFGPGTRLTVL.

The chain recombines TRBV10-3 with TRBJ1-2; 8 bases align to TRBD1. V dropped 6 bases and J dropped 6; count of bases not matched to a gene: 3. The germline V gene encodes CDR1 ENHRY and CDR2 SYGVKD. This CDR3 spans 12 amino acids. Here the CDR3 reads CAIRDRANGYTF. In DNA, the CDR3 is TGTGCCATCAGGGACAGGGCGAATGGCTACACCTTC.

The chain joins TRBV27 to TRBJ2-1; no clear D. This CDR3 region has 13 residues. Trimming removed 3 bases from V and 4 bases from J, with 7 bases in between. Germline V CDR1 and CDR2: MNHEY, SMNVEV (reference sequence). The DNA of the CDR3 is TGTGCCAGCAGTTTTTCCCGGTACAATGAGCAGTTCTTC. This translates into CASSFSRYNEQFF.

This chain connects TRBV6-1 to TRBJ1-5, with D perhaps matching TRBD1 (5 bases). The CDR3 runs to 15 residues. The germline V and J ends were trimmed by 7 bases and 0 bases, with 13 bases remaining between them. Per germline, CDR1 MNHNS and CDR2 SASEGT. CDR3 in DNA: TGTGCCAGCACCCCTAAGGGGTATAGCAATCAGCCCCAGCATTTT. Its protein is CASTPKGYSNQPQHF.

In this sample, this clone turned up a few times. The rearrangement joins TRBV4-2 to TRBJ2-1; 9 positions match TRBD2. CDR3 length: 15 residues. The V gene's germline CDR1 is LGHNA and CDR2 YNFKEQ. With 3 bases clipped from V and 6 bases from J, the junction kept 6 bases outside the gene matches. In nucleotides, the CDR3 is TGTGCCAGCAGCCACAATAGCGGGGGCCTCAATGAGCAGTTCTTC. This sequence encodes CASSHNSGGLNEQFF.

In DNA, the CDR3 is TGCAGCGTTCGGGAACCAACTAACTATGGCTACACCTTC. This codes for CSVREPTNYGYTF. The chain carries TRBV29-1 and TRBJ1-2; unclear D gene. V was cut by 5 bases and J by 0 bases, with 10 bases left in between. The CDR3 sequence is 13 residues long. Germline CDR1 SQVTM, CDR2 ANQGSEA.

The chain employs TRBV7-2 and TRBJ1-5; no reliable D call. This CDR3 is 16 amino acids long. From germline, CDR1 is SGHTA and CDR2 FQGNSA. V gave up 4 bases and J gave up 2 bases, with 15 bases separating them. The CDR3 loop reads CASSSTSSGGNQPQHF. In DNA form, the CDR3 reads TGTGCCAGCAGCTCCACGAGTTCCGGGGGCAATCAGCCCCAGCATTTT. Drawing the rest from reference TRBV7-2 and TRBJ1-5, the complete variable domain is GAGVSQSPSNKVTEKGKDVELRCDPISGHTALYWYRQSLGQGLEFLIYFQGNSAPDKSGLPSDRFSAERTGGSVSTLTIQRTQQEDSAVYLCASSSTSSGGNQPQHFGDGTRLSIL.

The rearrangement uses TRBV2 and TRBJ2-7; TRBD1 matches 7 bases. After removal of 7 bases from V and 0 bases from J, the junction contained 6 bases not matched to a gene. In germline, CDR1 is SNHLY, CDR2 FYNNEI. The CDR3 length is 14 residues. This CDR3 reads CASIPGQSSYEQYF. CDR3 DNA: TGTGCCAGCATCCCGGGACAGAGCTCCTACGAGCAGTACTTC.

The V call is TRBV30, the J call TRBJ1-1; 7 bases line up with TRBD1. Germline lookup yields CDR1 GTSNPN and CDR2 SVGIG (reference sequence). This CDR3 is 13 amino acids long. The V segment lost 0 bases and the J segment 11 bases; nucleotides outside the gene matches: 9. CDR3 sequence: CAWSVSLTGEAFF. The CDR3 nucleotides read TGTGCCTGGAGTGTAAGCTTAACAGGGGAGGCTTTCTTT.

This clone has only a few counts. J is TRBJ2-7 and V is TRBV7-9; D might be TRBD1 (6 bases). V lost 6 bases to trimming and J lost 2 bases, with 11 bases between them. The germline V gene encodes CDR1 SEHNR and CDR2 FQNEAQ (reference sequence). The length of the CDR3 is 13 residues. The CDR3 sequence: CASRNRETYEQYF. The CDR3 bases are TGTGCCAGCAGGAACAGGGAAACCTACGAGCAGTACTTC.

Only one count was recorded for this clone. The V gene is TRBV7-9, the J gene TRBJ1-2; TRBD1 matches at 8 bases. CDR3 length: 16 amino acids. With 2 bases clipped from V and 10 bases from J, the junction kept 15 bases outside the gene matches. The germline gives CDR1 SEHNR, CDR2 FQNEAQ (reference sequence). The CDR3 loop reads CASSLYRPGQGALYTF. CDR3 in DNA: TGTGCCAGCAGCTTATATCGGCCGGGGCAGGGGGCCCTCTACACCTTC.

The chain has TRBV13 and TRBJ2-7, with TRBD2 matching over 7 bases. The ends lost 10 bases at V and 2 bases at J; junction bases unmatched: 5. The germline V gene encodes CDR1 PRHDT and CDR2 FYEKMQ (reference sequence). CDR3 length: 12 amino acids. The CDR3 sequence: CATAGVAYEQYF. The CDR3 nucleotides read TGTGCCACGGCGGGGGTCGCCTACGAGCAGTACTTC.

V and J are TRBV13 and TRBJ1-1; perhaps TRBD1 as D (5 bases). This CDR3 has 14 residues. Between the trimmed V and J ends, which lost 5 bases and 3 bases, there was a span of 13 bases. CDR1 is PRHDT and CDR2 is FYEKMQ in the germline V gene (reference sequence). This CDR3 is CASSPPGGDTEAFF. In DNA, the CDR3 is TGTGCCAGCAGCCCACCCGGAGGGGACACTGAAGCTTTCTTT.

The chain joins TRBV30 to TRBJ2-5, with a tentative D call TRBD2 (6 bases). CDR3 length equals 13 residues. Trimming took 3 bases from V and 4 from J, leaving 12 bases between them. Germline loops: CDR1 GTSNPN, CDR2 SVGIG (reference sequence). CDR3 loop: CAWRGGVGETQYF. The CDR3 DNA follows: TGTGCCTGGAGGGGCGGGGTGGGAGAGACCCAGTACTTC.

CDR3 nucleotide sequence: TGTGCCAGCAGGGTTGGCCTAGCGGGGGAAGAGACCCAGTACTTC. It codes for CASRVGLAGEETQYF. The chain carries TRBV2 and TRBJ2-5, with TRBD2 matching 10 bases. CDR3 length equals 15 residues. V trimming: 6 bases; J trimming: 3 bases; junction bases outside the gene matches: 7. The V gene's germline CDR1 is SNHLY and CDR2 FYNNEI.

This chain links TRBV7-8 with TRBJ2-7; D perhaps matches TRBD1 (5 bases). Germline V gene lookup returns CDR1 SGHVS and CDR2 FQNEAQ. This CDR3 spans 15 amino acids. The V and J ends lost 4 bases and 2 bases respectively, with 15 bases between them. CDR3 loop: CASSSTRAGTYEQYF. The CDR3 DNA reads as TGTGCCAGCAGCTCGACCAGGGCAGGAACCTACGAGCAGTACTTC.

The rearrangement links TRBV20-1 to TRBJ2-1; D remains unclear. From germline, CDR1 is DFQATT and CDR2 SNEGSKA (reference sequence). The CDR3 covers 11 residues. The CDR3 DNA reads TGCAGCCCAAAAAGACCGAATGAGCAGTTCTTC. This encodes CSPKRPNEQFF.

V usage is TRBV27 and J usage is TRBJ1-2, with a weak D call TRBD1 (6 bases). This CDR3 spans 16 amino acids. The germline V gene encodes CDR1 MNHEY and CDR2 SMNVEV (reference sequence). Trimming pared 3 bases from V and 4 bases from J, leaving 18 bases between. CDR3 coding DNA: TGTGCCAGCAGTTTGGGTTCCCCTACAGGGTTCTATGGCTACACCTTC. Protein product: CASSLGSPTGFYGYTF.

This clone has just one count. CDR3: CASSLFAGMGNIQYF. In DNA, the CDR3 is TGTGCCAGCAGTTTATTTGCGGGGATGGGAAACATTCAGTACTTC. J is TRBJ2-4 and V is TRBV27, with D tentatively TRBD2 (6 bases). Trimming pared 1 base from V and 6 bases from J, leaving 13 bases between. Germline V CDR1 and CDR2: MNHEY, SMNVEV (reference sequence). The CDR3 spans 15 residues.

The chain couples TRBV30 to TRBJ1-1; the D is unclear. CDR3 length: 11 residues. CDR1 GTSNPN and CDR2 SVGIG come from the germline V gene (reference sequence). V shed 3 bases and J shed 1 base, with 3 bases lying between them. The CDR3 here is CAWRANTEAFF. The CDR3 bases are TGTGCCTGGAGGGCGAACACTGAAGCTTTCTTT.

The chain combines TRBV7-8 with TRBJ1-1; D is undetermined. Germline CDR1 and CDR2: SGHVS and FQNEAQ. The germline V and J ends were trimmed by 5 bases and 3 bases, with 13 bases remaining between them. This CDR3 is 14 amino acids long. This CDR3 is CASSLRAGDTEAFF. The CDR3 nucleotides read TGTGCCAGCAGCCTCCGGGCCGGGGACACTGAAGCTTTCTTT.

V usage is TRBV5-1 and J usage is TRBJ2-7; tentatively, D is TRBD2 (7 bases). The germline V and J ends were trimmed by 4 bases and 5 bases, with 13 bases remaining between them. This CDR3 has 13 amino acids. Per the germline V gene, CDR1 is SGHRS and CDR2 is YFSETQ. The CDR3 sequence: CASSTWGGDEQYF. For the CDR3, the DNA is TGCGCCAGCAGCACCTGGGGGGGCGACGAGCAGTACTTC.

The rearrangement links TRBV7-6 to TRBJ2-5; D gene ambiguous. From germline, CDR1 is SGHVS and CDR2 FNYEAQ. Trimming removed 10 bases at V and 4 bases at J, with 22 bases between. The CDR3 has 15 amino acids. CDR3 coding DNA: TGTGCCACCAACCCCGTGACTCCGGCGAGAGAGACCCAGTACTTC. This codes for CATNPVTPARETQYF.

A few counts support this clone. Here the CDR3 reads CASSPGTVYEQYF. Here the CDR3 DNA reads TGTGCCAGCAGCCCCGGGACGGTCTACGAGCAGTACTTC. V and J are TRBV27 and TRBJ2-7, with D perhaps assigned TRBD1 or TRBD2 (5 bases each). The CDR3 is made up of 13 amino acids. From germline, CDR1 is MNHEY and CDR2 SMNVEV (reference sequence). V was trimmed by 6 bases and J by 3 bases, leaving 12 bases between them.

The chain couples TRBV19 to TRBJ2-1, with 9 nucleotides matching TRBD1. Per germline, CDR1 LNHDA and CDR2 SQIVND (reference sequence). Unmatched junction bases numbered 9, after V lost 4 bases and J lost 8 bases. The CDR3 contains 15 residues. In DNA form, the CDR3 reads TGTGCCAGTAGTAGCCCCGGGACAGGGACTGATGAGCAGTTCTTC. Protein: CASSSPGTGTDEQFF.

This clone was counted only a few times. The rearrangement joins TRBV7-9 to TRBJ1-4, with 10 bases fitting TRBD1. This CDR3 has 15 residues. V gave up 4 bases and J gave up 7 bases; unmatched junction bases: 6. Germline CDR1 is SEHNR and CDR2 is FQNEAQ (reference sequence). This CDR3 is CASSSSRTGGEKLFF. The CDR3 nucleotides are TGTGCCAGCAGCTCGTCGAGGACAGGGGGTGAAAAACTGTTTTTT.

This clone was counted only a few times. The chain uses TRBV29-1 and TRBJ2-2; 7 nucleotides line up with TRBD1. This CDR3 comprises 14 residues. Germline V gene sequence: CDR1 SQVTM, CDR2 ANQGSEA. V lost 7 bases, J lost 1 base, and 6 bases stayed unmatched. CDR3 residues: CSATGTENTGELFF. The CDR3 DNA reads TGCAGCGCCACCGGGACAGAGAACACCGGGGAGCTGTTTTTT.